This paragraph covers one T cell receptor (beta chain) sequence. Germline CDR1 KGHDR, CDR2 SFDVKD. V was clipped by 5 bases and J by 7 bases; unmatched bases: 10. This CDR3 has 17 amino acids. These data come from a study of blood T cells in healthy people across ages. The use of a sample-barcoded 5' primer and a J-beta primer mix characterized a second PCR of roughly 7 to 11 cycles. TCRdb recomputed calls from the 5' RACE reads with MiXCR, one row per CDR3 protein. The table has under 1,100,000 distinct CDR3 sequences, almost 25% seen once. These same data were also listed under a study on T cells of mothers and their children.

The chain combines TRBV24-1 with TRBJ2-1; 13 nucleotides line up with TRBD2. Sequencing was carried out using blood. The sequence came from a girl aged 2-10 years in good health. The CDR3 coding sequence is TGTGCCACCAGTGGACCCCTACTAGCGGGGGGGCCGAATGAGCAGTTCTTC. It is translated as CATSGPLLAGGPNEQFF.